This T cell receptor (beta chain) was obtained from a study of cytomegalovirus exposure and HLA in healthy donors. The study's findings and limits: What was likely a sequencing artifact was a cluster of highly shared sequence variants.

The PCR used 60 Vbeta and 13 Jbeta primers. The authors' processing: Later, roughly 86 million unique TCR beta chains were counted in an analysis, and roughly 11 million of them were shared. Sequencing used immunoSEQ multiplex PCR; TCRdb keeps in-frame clones, though not all of them. That table gives V, J and clone size, and the DNA gave D and trimming. The sample has about 140,000 clones; 73% are singletons. As for this clone: The antigen is undetermined.

The receptor was derived from a woman in her forties in good health and CMV-seronegative. The sequencing sample was made of PBMCs.

CDR3 protein: CASRGGALRTGELFF. CDR3 sequence (DNA): TGTGCCAGCAGGGGCGGGGCATTGAGAACCGGGGAGCTGTTTTTT. The rearrangement joins TRBV6-1 to TRBJ2-2; TRBD2 is a possible D gene (6 bases). In germline, CDR1 is MNHNS, CDR2 SASEGT. This CDR3 contains 15 residues. The V end lost 6 bases, the J end lost 5 bases, and 16 bases lay between the germline ends.